This T cell receptor beta chain was identified during a study of early T cells in non-severe SARS-CoV-2 infection. As for the study in general: Sequencing was performed on bulk RNA from unsorted whole blood, leaving chains unpaired. General study results and limits: The VDJdb matching leaned toward anti-spike CD8 responses and overlooked private and CD4 specificities.

In its sample, this clonotype was seen many times. The antigen remains unidentified. The CDR3 length is 16 residues. CDR1 SGHTA and CDR2 FQGNSA come from the germline V gene. V was trimmed by 1 base and J by 2 bases, leaving 13 bases between them. TCRdb itself ran the 5' RACE reads through MiXCR, one entry per CDR3 protein. The table has about 100,000 distinct CDR3 sequences, approximately 12% seen once. The TCR comes from an adult who was a healthcare worker with PCR-confirmed SARS-CoV-2 infection or an uninfected control (not recorded which). The sample was whole blood. V is TRBV7-2 and J is TRBJ2-3; D might be TRBD1 or TRBD2, each matching 5 bases. The CDR3 reads CASSLGGTAPTDTQYF. The CDR3 DNA is TGTGCCAGCAGCTTAGGGGGGACGGCCCCCACAGATACGCAGTATTTT. The complete variable domain, with remaining parts taken from reference TRBV7-2 and TRBJ2-3, reads GAGVSQSPSNKVTEKGKDVELRCDPISGHTALYWYRQSLGQGLEFLIYFQGNSAPDKSGLPSDRFSAERTGGSVSTLTIQRTQQEDSAVYLCASSLGGTAPTDTQYFGPGTRLTVL.